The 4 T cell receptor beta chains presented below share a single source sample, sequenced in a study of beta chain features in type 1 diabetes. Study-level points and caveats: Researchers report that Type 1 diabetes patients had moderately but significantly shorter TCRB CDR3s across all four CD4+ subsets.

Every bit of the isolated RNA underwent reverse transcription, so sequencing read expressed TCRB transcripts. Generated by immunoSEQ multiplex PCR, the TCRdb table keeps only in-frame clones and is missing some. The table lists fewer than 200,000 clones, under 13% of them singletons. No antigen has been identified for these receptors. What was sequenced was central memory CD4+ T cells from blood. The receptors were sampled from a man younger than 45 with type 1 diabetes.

CDR3 amino acids: CASSPVRTSGRTIPGELFF. The DNA of the CDR3 is TGTGCCAGCTCACCAGTCCGGACTAGCGGGAGGACTATTCCCGGGGAGCTGTTTTTT. The gene calls are TRBV18 and TRBJ2-2; 14 nucleotides agree with TRBD2. CDR1 and CDR2 (germline): KGHSH, LQKENI. This CDR3 contains 19 residues. The V and J ends lost 2 bases and 6 bases, in that order; junction bases with no gene match: 11.

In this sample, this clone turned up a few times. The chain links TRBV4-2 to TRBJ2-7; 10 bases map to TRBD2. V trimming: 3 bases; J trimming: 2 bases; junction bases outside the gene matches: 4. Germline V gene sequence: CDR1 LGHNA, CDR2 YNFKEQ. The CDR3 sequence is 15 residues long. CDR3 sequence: CASSHETSGTYEQYF. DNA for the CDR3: TGTGCCAGCAGCCACGAAACTAGCGGGACCTACGAGCAGTACTTC.

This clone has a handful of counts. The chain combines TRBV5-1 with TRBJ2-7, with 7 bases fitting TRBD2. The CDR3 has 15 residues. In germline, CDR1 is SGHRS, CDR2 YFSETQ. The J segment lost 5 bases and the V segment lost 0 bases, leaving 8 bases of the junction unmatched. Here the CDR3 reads CASSLVTGGGDEQYF. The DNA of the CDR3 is TGCGCCAGCAGCTTGGTTACGGGAGGAGGCGACGAGCAGTACTTC.

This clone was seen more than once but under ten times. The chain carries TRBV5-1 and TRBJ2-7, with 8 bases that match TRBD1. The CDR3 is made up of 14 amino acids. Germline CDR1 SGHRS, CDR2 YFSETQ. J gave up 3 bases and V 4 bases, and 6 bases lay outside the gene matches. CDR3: CASSGQGTRYEQYF. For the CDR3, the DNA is TGCGCCAGCAGCGGACAGGGTACCCGCTACGAGCAGTACTTC.